This TCR beta chain was identified during a study of molecular identifiers for immune sequencing clone quantification. This clonotype was found a few times. Just one base apart from a much larger clone, this may be a read error. CDR3 size: 13 residues. CDR1 DFQATT and CDR2 SNEGSKA come from the germline V gene (reference sequence). V lost 6 bases, J lost 6 bases, and 15 bases lay in between. Libraries of bulk TCR were made by previously described methods (with listed TCR primers). TCRdb ran MiXCR on the PCR reads and lists one entry per CDR3 protein. This sample has 60,000 to 70,000 distinct CDR3 sequences; over 15% occur once, and the top ten carry about 1.5%.

The chain carries TRBV20-1 and TRBJ2-1, with D unclear. The receptor's source is a human donor in good health. Some libraries in this study had Jurkat cell RNA spiked in. Sequenced material: naive CD8+ T cells from blood, with Jurkat cell RNA spiked in. The subset: FACS-sorted CD8+CD4-CCR7+CD45RA+ naive T cells. This chain's CDR3 is CSAVARGFNEQFF. Here the CDR3 DNA reads TGCAGTGCCGTCGCCCGCGGATTCAATGAGCAGTTCTTC.